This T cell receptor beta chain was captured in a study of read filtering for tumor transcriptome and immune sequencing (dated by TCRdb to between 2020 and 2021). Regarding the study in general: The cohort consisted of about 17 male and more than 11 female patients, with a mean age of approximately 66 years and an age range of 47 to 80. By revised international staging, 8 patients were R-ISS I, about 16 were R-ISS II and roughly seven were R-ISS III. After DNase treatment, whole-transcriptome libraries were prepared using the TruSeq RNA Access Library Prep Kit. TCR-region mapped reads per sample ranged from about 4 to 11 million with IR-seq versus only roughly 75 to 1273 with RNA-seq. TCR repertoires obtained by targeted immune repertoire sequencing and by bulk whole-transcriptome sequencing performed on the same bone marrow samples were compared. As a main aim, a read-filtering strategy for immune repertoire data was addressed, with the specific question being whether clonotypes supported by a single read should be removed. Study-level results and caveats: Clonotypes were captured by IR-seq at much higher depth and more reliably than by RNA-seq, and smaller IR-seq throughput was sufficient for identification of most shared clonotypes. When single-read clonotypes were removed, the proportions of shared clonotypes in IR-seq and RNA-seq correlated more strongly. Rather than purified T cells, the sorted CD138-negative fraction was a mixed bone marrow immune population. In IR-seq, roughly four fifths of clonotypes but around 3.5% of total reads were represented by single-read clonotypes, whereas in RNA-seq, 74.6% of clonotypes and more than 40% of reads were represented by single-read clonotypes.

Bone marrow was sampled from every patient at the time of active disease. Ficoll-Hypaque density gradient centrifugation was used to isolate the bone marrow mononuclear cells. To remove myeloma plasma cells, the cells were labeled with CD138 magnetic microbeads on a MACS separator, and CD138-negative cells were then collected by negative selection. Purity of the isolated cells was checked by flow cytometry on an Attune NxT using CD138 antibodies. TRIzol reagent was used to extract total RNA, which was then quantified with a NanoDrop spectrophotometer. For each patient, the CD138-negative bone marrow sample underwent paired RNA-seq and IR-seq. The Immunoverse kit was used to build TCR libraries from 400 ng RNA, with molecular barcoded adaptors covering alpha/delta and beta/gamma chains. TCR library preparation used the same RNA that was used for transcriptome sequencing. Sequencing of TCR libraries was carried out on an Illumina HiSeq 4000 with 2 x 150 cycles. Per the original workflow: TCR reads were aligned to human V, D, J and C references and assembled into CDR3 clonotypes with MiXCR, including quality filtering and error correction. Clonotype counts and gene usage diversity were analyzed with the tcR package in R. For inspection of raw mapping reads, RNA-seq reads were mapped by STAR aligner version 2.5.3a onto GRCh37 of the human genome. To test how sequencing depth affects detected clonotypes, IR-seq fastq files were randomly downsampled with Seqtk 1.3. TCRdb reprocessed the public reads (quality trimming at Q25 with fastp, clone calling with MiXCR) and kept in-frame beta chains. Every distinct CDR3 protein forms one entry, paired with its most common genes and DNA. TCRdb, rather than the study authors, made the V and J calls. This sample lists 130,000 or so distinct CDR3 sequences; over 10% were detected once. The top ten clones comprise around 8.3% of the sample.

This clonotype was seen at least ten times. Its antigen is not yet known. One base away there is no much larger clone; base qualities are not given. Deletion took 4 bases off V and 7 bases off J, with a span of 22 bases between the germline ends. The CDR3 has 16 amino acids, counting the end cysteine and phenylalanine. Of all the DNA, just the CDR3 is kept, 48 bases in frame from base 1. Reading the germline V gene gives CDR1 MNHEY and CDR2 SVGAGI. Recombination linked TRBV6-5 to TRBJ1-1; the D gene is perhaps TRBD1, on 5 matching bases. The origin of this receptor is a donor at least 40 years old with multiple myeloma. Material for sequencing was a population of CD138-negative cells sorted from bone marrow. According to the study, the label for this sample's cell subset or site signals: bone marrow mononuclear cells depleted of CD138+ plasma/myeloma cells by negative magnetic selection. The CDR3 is CASSFSYSPGQNEAFF. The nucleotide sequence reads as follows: TGTGCCAGCAGTTTCTCCTACTCCCCCGGACAAAATGAAGCTTTCTTT.